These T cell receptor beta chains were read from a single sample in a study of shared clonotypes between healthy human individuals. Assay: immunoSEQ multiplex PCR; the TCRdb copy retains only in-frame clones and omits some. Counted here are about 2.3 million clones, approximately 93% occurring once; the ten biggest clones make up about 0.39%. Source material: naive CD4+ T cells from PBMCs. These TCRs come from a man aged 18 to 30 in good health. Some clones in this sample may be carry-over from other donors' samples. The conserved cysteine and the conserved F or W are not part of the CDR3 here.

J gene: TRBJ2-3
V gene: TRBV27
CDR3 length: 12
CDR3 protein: ASTALPSTDTQY

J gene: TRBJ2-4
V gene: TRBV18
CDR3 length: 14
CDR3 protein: ASSPPTGPPKNIQY

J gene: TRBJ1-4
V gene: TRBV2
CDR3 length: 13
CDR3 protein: ASSGGAGANEKLF

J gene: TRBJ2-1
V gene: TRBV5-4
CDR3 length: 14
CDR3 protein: ASSLDLAASYNEQF

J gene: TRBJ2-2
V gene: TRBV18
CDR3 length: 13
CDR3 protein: ASSPQAGNTGELF

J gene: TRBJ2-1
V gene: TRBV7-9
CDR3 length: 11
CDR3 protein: ASTSSAYNEQF

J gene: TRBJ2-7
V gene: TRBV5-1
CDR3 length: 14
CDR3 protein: ASQLQGQGPPYEQY

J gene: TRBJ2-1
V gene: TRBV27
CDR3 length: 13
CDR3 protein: ASSSSGGRYNEQF

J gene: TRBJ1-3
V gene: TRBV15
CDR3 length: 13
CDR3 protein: ATSRPGGAGNTIY

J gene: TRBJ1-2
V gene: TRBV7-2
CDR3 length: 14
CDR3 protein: ASRSTGGARAYGYT

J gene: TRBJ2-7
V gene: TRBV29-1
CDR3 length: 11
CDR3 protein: SVGGQSLYEQY

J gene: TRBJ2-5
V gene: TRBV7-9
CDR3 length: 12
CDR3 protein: ASSSHGGAETQY

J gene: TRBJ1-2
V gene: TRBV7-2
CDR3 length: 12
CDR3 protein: ASTSGGSLYGYT

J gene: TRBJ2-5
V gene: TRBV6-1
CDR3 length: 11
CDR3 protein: ASSVDRKETQY

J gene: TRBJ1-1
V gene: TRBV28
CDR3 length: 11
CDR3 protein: ASSAPGGGQAF

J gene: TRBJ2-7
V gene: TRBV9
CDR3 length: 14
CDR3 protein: ASSVTPYGESYEQY

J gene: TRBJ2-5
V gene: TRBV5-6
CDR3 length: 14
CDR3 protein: ASSWTTSGLQETQY

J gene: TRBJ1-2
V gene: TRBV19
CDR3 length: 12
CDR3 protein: ASSALQGYYGYT

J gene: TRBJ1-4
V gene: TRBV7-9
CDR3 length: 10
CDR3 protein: AFSRANEKLF

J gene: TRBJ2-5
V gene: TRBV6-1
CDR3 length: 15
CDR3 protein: ASSETLGQGRGETQY

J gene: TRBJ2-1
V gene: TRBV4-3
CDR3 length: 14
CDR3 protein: ASSQQLAGVNNEQF

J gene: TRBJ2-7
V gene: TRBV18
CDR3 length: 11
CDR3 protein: ASSPATQYEQY

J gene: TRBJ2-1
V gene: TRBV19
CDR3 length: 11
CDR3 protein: ASGLAGEVKQF

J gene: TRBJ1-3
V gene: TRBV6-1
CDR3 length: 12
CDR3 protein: ASEPFTSGNTIY

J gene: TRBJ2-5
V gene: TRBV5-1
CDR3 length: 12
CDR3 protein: ASSLVPPQETQY

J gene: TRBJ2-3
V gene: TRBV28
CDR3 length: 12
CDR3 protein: ASSFPGQAYTQY

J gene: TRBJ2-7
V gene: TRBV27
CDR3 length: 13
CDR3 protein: ASSQTVAGAKEQY

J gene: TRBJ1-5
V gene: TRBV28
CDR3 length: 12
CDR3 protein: ASTRTGGNQPQH

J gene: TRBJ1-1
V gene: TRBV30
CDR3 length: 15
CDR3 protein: AWRVGVGRGIGAEAF

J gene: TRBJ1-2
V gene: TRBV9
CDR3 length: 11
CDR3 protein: ASSRDRESGYT

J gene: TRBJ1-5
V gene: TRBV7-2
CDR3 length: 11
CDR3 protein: ASSFGTLQPQH

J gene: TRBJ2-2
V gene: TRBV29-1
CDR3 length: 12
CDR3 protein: SVYGAPNTGELF

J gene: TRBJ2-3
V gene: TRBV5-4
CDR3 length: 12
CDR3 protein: ASGRDRGEDTQY

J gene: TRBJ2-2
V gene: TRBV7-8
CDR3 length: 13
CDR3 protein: ASSLTGMHTGELF

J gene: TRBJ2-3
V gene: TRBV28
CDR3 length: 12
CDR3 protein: ASSLVASSDTQY

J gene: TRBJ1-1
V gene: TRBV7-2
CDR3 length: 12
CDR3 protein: ASSLRSLNTEAF

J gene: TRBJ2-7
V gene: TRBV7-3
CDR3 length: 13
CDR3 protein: ASSSTSGREDEQY

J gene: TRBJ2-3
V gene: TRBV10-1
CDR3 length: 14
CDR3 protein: ASSGHRDSSTDTQY

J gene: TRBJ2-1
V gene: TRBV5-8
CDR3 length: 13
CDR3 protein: ASSQQGVSYNEQF

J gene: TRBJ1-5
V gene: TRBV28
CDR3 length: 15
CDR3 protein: ASRTRGDALRNQPQH

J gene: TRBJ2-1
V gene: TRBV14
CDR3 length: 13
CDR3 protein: ASSPGTSGLNEQF

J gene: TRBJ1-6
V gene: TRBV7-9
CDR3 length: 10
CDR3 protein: ASSWKKAPLH

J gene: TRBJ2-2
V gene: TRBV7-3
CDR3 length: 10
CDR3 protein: ASGHRTGELF